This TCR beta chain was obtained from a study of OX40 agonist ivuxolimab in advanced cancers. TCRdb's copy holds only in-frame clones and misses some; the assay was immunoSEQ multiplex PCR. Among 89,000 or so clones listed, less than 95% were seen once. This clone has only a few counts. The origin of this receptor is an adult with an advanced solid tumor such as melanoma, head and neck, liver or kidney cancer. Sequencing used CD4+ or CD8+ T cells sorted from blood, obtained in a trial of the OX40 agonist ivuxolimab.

This CDR3 is CASSQGSADLNTGELFF. Written as DNA, the CDR3 is TGCGCCAGCAGCCAAGGGTCTGCGGACCTGAACACCGGGGAGCTGTTTTTT. The chain couples TRBV4-3 to TRBJ2-2; unclear D gene. Germline CDR1 is LGHNA and CDR2 is YSLEER. The CDR3 is 17 residues long. Trimming removed 1 base at V and 1 base at J, with 13 bases between.